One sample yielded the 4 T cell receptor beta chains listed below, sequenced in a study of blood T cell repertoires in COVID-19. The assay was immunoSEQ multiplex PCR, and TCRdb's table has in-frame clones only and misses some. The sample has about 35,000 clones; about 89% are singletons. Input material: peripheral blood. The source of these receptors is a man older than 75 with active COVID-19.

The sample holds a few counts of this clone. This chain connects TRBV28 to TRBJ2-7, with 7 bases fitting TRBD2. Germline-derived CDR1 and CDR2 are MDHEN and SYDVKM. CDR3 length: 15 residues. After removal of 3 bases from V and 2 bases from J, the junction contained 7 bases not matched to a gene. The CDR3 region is CASSFIGEGPYEQYF. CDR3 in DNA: TGTGCCAGCAGTTTTATTGGGGAGGGCCCCTACGAGCAGTACTTC.

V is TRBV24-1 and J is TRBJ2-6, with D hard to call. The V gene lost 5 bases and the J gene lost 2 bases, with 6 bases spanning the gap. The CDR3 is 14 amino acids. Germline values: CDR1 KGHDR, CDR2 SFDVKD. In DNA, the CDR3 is TGTGCCACCAGTGCCAGAACTGGGGCCAACGTCCTGACTTTC. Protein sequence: CATSARTGANVLTF.

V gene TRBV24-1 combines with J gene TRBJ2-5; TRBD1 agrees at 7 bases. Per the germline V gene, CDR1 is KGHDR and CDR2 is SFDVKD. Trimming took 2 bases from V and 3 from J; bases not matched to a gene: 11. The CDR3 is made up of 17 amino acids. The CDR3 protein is CATSDWGFKGAEETQYF. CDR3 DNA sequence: TGTGCCACCAGTGATTGGGGTTTTAAGGGGGCTGAAGAGACCCAGTACTTC.

The CDR3: CASSLAFSLANEQFF. DNA of the CDR3: TGTGCCAGCAGCTTAGCTTTCTCACTAGCGAATGAGCAGTTCTTC. The chain is built from TRBV7-2 and TRBJ2-1; TRBD2 matches 7 bases. The V gene end was trimmed by 0 bases and the J gene end by 7 bases; junction bases not matched to a gene: 6. Germline CDR1 and CDR2: SGHTA and FQGNSA. There are 15 residues in the CDR3.